The clone carrying this T cell receptor beta chain was seen at least ten times. These data originate in a study of glioma-infiltrating T cells. Trimming took 5 bases from V and 10 from J, leaving 14 bases between them. This CDR3 contains 13 residues. CDR1 LNHDA and CDR2 SQIVND come from the germline V gene (reference sequence). Amplification of TCR alpha and beta CDR3 regions from RNA used iRepertoire nested multiplex PCR. TCRdb recomputed calls from the multiplex PCR reads with MiXCR, one row per CDR3 protein. This table has under 200,000 distinct CDR3 sequences, roughly a third appearing once. The receptor was isolated from a human donor with low-grade glioma or glioblastoma, undergoing nonglioma brain surgery, or in good health (not recorded which). The sample consisted of glioma tissue, nonneoplastic brain tissue, or PBMCs (not recorded which). This chain links TRBV19 with TRBJ2-2; maybe TRBD1 (5 bases). CDR3 sequence (DNA): TGTGCCAGTAGTCTAACTACAGGCGTGGAGCTGTTTTTT. It is translated as CASSLTTGVELFF.